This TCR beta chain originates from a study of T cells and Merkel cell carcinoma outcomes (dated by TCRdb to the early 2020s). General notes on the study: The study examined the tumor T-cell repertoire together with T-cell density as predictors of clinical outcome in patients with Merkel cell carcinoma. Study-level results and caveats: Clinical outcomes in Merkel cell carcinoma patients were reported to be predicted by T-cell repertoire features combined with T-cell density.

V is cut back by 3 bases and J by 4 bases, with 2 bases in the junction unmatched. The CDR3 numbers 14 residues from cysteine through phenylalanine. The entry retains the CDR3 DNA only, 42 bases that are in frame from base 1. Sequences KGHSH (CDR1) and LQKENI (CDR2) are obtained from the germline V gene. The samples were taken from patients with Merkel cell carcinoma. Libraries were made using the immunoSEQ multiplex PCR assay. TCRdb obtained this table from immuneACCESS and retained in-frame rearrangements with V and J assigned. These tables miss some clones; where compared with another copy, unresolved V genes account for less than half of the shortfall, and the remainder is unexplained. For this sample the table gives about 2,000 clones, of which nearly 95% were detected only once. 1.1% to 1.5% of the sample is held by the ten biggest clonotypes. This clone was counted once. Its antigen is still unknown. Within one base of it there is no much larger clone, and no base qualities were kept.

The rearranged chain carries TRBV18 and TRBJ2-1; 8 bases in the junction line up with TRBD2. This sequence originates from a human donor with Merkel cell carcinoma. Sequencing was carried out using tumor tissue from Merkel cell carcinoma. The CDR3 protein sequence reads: CASSPASGYNEQFF. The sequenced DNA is TGTGCCAGCTCACCGGCTAGCGGGTACAATGAGCAGTTCTTC.